What follows is one T cell receptor beta chain and its context. Its antigen is not known. The sample is drawn from a study of beta chain features in type 1 diabetes. Study background: Sorted cell examination encompassed under 130 million cells across all samples.

Trimming removed 7 bases at V and 8 bases at J, with 14 bases between. This CDR3 region has 12 residues. In germline, CDR1 is ENHRY, CDR2 SYGVKD. One heparinised blood draw, averaging roughly 120 mL, came from each donor. The authors sorted CD4+ naive, central memory, regulatory and stem cell-like memory cells via CD45RO/CCR7/CD25/CD127/CD95/CD27. Expressed TCRB transcripts were sequenced after all isolated RNA was converted to cDNA. The repertoire was sequenced with immunoSEQ multiplex PCR; TCRdb's copy has only in-frame clones and lacks some. Of hundreds of thousands of clones in the sample, about 14% were seen once. Study results and limitations: PCR could preferentially amplify shorter templates, alike in patients and controls. Significant though moderate, a shortening of TCRB CDR3s appeared in all four CD4+ subsets of Type 1 diabetes patients.

This clonotype originated in a man younger than 30 with type 1 diabetes. V is TRBV10-3 and J is TRBJ1-2; D is ambiguous. The sample was naive CD4+ T cells from blood. DNA of the CDR3: TGTGCCATCATGGGGAGCGTAAGCGGCTACACCTTC. Its translation is CAIMGSVSGYTF.